This paragraph covers one T cell receptor (beta chain) sequence. Antigen specificity is unknown. The sample belongs to a study of T cell responses to AZD1222 COVID-19 vaccine. General study points: Dominant CD4 TCR responses targeted spike regions 160-218 and 743-854. It was only a handful of AZD1222 recipients who were seropositive at baseline. Repertoire sampling happened only post peak T cell response.

Clones were read by immunoSEQ multiplex PCR, and TCRdb kept only the in-frame ones, dropping some. This sample has 170,000 or so clones; 90% occur once, and the top ten carry approximately 1.4%. The TCR was taken from an adult in good health. This specimen was peripheral blood, taken on day 0 of AZD1222 vaccination.

The CDR3 is CASSSARSYPGNTIYF. The CDR3 bases are TGTGCCAGCAGCTCCGCCCGTAGTTACCCTGGAAACACCATATATTTT. V gene TRBV11-2 combines with J gene TRBJ1-3, with D unclear. The CDR3 is 16 residues long. Germline V CDR1 and CDR2: SGHAT, FQNNGV. Between the trimmed V and J ends, which lost 4 bases and 2 bases, there was a span of 15 bases.